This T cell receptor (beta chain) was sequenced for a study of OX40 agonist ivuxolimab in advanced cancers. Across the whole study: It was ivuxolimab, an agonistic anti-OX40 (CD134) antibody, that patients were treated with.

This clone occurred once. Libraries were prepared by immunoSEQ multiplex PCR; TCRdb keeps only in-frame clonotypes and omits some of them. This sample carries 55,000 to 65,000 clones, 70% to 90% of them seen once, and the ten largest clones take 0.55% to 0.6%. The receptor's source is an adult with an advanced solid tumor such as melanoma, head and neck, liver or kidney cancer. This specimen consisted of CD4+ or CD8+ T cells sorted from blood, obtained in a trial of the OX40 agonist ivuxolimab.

The CDR3 region has the DNA TGCGCCAGCAACCCCTCGGGACTAGCGGTAGGTGGTGAGCAGTTCTTC. This codes for CASNPSGLAVGGEQFF. The gene calls are TRBV5-1 and TRBJ2-1; TRBD2 aligns across 11 bases. The CDR3 loop spans 16 amino acids. J was trimmed by 9 bases and V by 6 bases; bases with no gene match: 14. The germline gives CDR1 SGHRS, CDR2 YFSETQ.